The entry below gives a single T cell receptor (beta chain) sequence along with its context. This clone was detected only once. The antigen this receptor binds is unknown. It has no much larger one-base neighbor in the sample; base qualities were not kept. This entry belongs to a study of technical replicates of blood from a handful of donors (dated by TCRdb to the late 2010s). The library was obtained by the immunoSEQ multiplex PCR assay. TCRdb provides this immuneACCESS table in a form limited to in-frame rearrangements. Some clones are lacking; in checked studies, under half of them reflect an unresolved V gene, and why the rest are absent is not known. The sample table contains about 56,000 clones; only one count was recorded for about 95% of them. The top ten clonotypes cover around 3.2% of the sample. CDR1 is given as SGHVS and CDR2 as FQNEAQ, both from the germline V gene. Between the V and J ends, shortened by 4 bases and 0 bases respectively, the junction contains 16 bases. From cysteine to phenylalanine, the CDR3 is 18 amino acids long. Only CDR3 DNA is held: 54 bases, read in frame from base 1.

The chain couples TRBV7-8 to TRBJ1-6; possibly the D gene is TRBD1, per 6 matching bases. Sequencing was done on a sample of PBMCs. This TCR derives from a human donor in good health. Some clones in this sample may be carry-over from other donors' samples. The CDR3 corresponds to CASSWGGEGSSYNSPLHF. The DNA reads TGTGCCAGCAGCTGGGGGGGCGAGGGGAGCTCCTATAATTCACCCCTCCACTTT. With the portions outside the CDR3 filled from the reference TRBV7-8 and TRBJ1-6 genes, the complete variable region becomes GAGVSQSPRYKVAKRGQDVALRCDPISGHVSLFWYQQALGQGPEFLTYFQNEAQLDKSGLPSDRFFAERPEGSVSTLKIQRTQQEDSAVYLCASSWGGEGSSYNSPLHFGNGTRLTVT.